Following are 17 T cell receptor beta chains from one sample sequenced in a study of T cell repertoires in cytomegalovirus infection. TCRdb re-called the reads with MiXCR, one entry per CDR3 protein. The profile shows around 280,000 distinct CDR3 sequences, around 9.6% of them singletons. Sequenced material: PBMCs. These receptors were obtained from a human donor in good health (CMV status not recorded). Some clones in this sample may be carry-over from other donors' samples.

In this sample, this clonotype turned up many times. The rearrangement uses TRBV7-9 and TRBJ2-7; weak D call: TRBD1 (5 bases). The CDR3 consists of 13 residues. V gave up 3 bases and J gave up 6 bases, with 12 bases separating them. From germline, CDR1 is SEHNR and CDR2 FQNEAQ (reference sequence). DNA of the CDR3: TGTGCCAGCAGCTTCGACAGTAAGCGCGAGCAGTACTTC. Its protein product is CASSFDSKREQYF.

This clonotype was detected many times. This sequence joins TRBV2 and TRBJ2-7; D gene unclear. The CDR3 spans 11 residues. Germline assignment: CDR1 SNHLY and CDR2 FYNNEI. CDR3 DNA sequence: TGTGGGACCCTAGGGAATTACGAGCAGTACGTC. Translating gives CGTLGNYEQYV.

J is TRBJ1-5 and V is TRBV2; D is ambiguous. The germline V gene has CDR1 SNHLY and CDR2 FYNNEI. Between the trimmed V and J ends, which lost 5 bases and 0 bases, there was a span of 11 bases. The CDR3 extends over 15 amino acids. CDR3 amino acids: CASSKQSLSNQPQHF. The CDR3 coding sequence is TGTGCCAGCAGTAAACAGTCGCTTAGCAATCAGCCCCAGCATTTT.

Many counts were recorded for this clonotype. The chain recombines TRBV28 with TRBJ2-1, with a tentative D call TRBD2 (7 bases). The CDR3 has 16 residues. V gave up 5 bases and J gave up 0 bases, with 14 bases separating them. In germline, CDR1 is MDHEN, CDR2 SYDVKM. The CDR3 nucleotides are TGTGCCAGCAGTATCGAGGGGGGGGCCTCCTACAATGAGCAGTTCTTC. This encodes CASSIEGGASYNEQFF.

This clonotype has at least ten counts. This chain uses TRBV7-2 with TRBJ2-1, with TRBD1 identical over 8 bases. Germline V lookup: CDR1 SGHTA, CDR2 FQGNSA. With V trimmed by 3 bases and J by 7 bases, 5 bases remained unmatched. The length of the CDR3 is 14 residues. In DNA form, the CDR3 reads TGTGCCAGCAGCTTCACAGGGGGTAGGAATGAGCAGTTCTTC. This translates into CASSFTGGRNEQFF.

This clonotype was seen many times. CDR3: CSARQGGNQPQHF. The CDR3 DNA follows: TGCAGTGCAAGACAGGGGGGAAATCAGCCCCAGCATTTT. The genes are TRBV20-1 and TRBJ1-5, with TRBD1 matching 9 bases. Trimming cost V 6 bases and J 4 bases; bases outside gene matches: 4. Germline CDR1 DFQATT, CDR2 SNEGSKA (reference sequence). CDR3 size: 13 residues.

This clonotype was seen repeatedly, ten times or more. This chain links TRBV7-2 with TRBJ2-5, with 8 bases lining up with TRBD2. The CDR3 runs to 16 residues. J gave up 2 bases and V 0 bases, and 5 bases lay outside the gene matches. The germline CDR1 and CDR2 sequences are SGHTA and FQGNSA. CDR3 residues: CASSLASGGGQETQYF. The CDR3 nucleotides read TGTGCCAGCAGCTTAGCGAGCGGGGGAGGGCAAGAGACCCAGTACTTC.

This clonotype was counted many times. This rearrangement joins TRBV7-3 to TRBJ2-7; D is possibly TRBD1 or TRBD2 (5 bases each). Between the trimmed V and J ends, which lost 4 bases and 4 bases, there was a span of 11 bases. This CDR3 comprises 13 residues. Per germline, CDR1 SGHTA and CDR2 FQGTGA. CDR3: CASSSPGGYEQYV. CDR3 DNA sequence: TGTGCCAGCAGCTCGCCTGGGGGTTACGAGCAGTACGTC.

The rearrangement links TRBV20-1 to TRBJ2-5; 7 nucleotides line up with TRBD1. CDR1 is DFQATT, CDR2 SNEGSKA, per germline (reference sequence). The ends lost 3 bases at V and 1 base at J; junction bases unmatched: 2. CDR3 length equals 13 residues. CDR3 residues: CSASRTGQETQYF. CDR3 bases: TGCAGTGCTAGTCGGACAGGCCAAGAGACCCAGTACTTC.

In its sample, this clonotype was seen a few times. J is TRBJ2-3 and V is TRBV20-1, with D possibly TRBD2 on 7 matching bases. V lost 7 bases and J 5 bases, leaving 19 bases between the germline ends. Germline-derived CDR1 and CDR2 are DFQATT and SNEGSKA (reference sequence). The CDR3 loop spans 14 amino acids. CDR3 nucleotide sequence: TGCAGTGTCAGCGAGGGGGGGTTTCGAGATACGCAGTATTTT. Amino acids: CSVSEGGFRDTQYF.

At least ten counts were recorded for this clonotype. The J gene is TRBJ2-2, the V gene TRBV29-1; possible D gene TRBD1, 6 bases. Looked up from germline, CDR1 is SQVTM and CDR2 is ANQGSEA. The CDR3 extends over 16 amino acids. Trimming removed 0 bases at V and 1 base at J, with 12 bases between. The CDR3 sequence: CSVEDYIQGNTGELFF. The CDR3 DNA is TGCAGCGTTGAAGATTATATACAGGGGAACACCGGGGAGCTGTTTTTT.

V and J are TRBV29-1 and TRBJ2-2; 7 nucleotides agree with TRBD1. V gave up 6 bases and J gave up 8 bases; unmatched junction bases: 3. CDR3 length: 11 amino acids. Germline V gives CDR1 SQVTM, CDR2 ANQGSEA. This CDR3 is CSVWGQGELFF. As DNA, the CDR3 is TGCAGCGTCTGGGGACAGGGGGAGCTGTTTTTT.

J is TRBJ1-4 and V is TRBV28; tentatively, D is TRBD1 (6 bases). V was cut by 6 bases and J by 5 bases, with 16 bases left in between. CDR3 size: 15 residues. Germline CDR1 and CDR2: MDHEN and SYDVKM. The CDR3 here is CASSPNAGANEKLFF. The DNA of the CDR3 is TGTGCCAGCAGCCCCAATGCAGGGGCCAATGAAAAACTGTTTTTT.

At least ten counts were recorded for this clonotype. The V gene is TRBV7-9, the J gene TRBJ2-7, with D hard to call. The CDR3 length is 10 residues. V was pared by 5 bases and J by 4 bases, with 3 bases between. Germline CDR1 and CDR2: SEHNR and FQNEAQ (reference sequence). CDR3 sequence (DNA): TGTGCCAGCAGCCCTTACGAGCAGTACTTC. This sequence encodes CASSPYEQYF.

This clonotype was observed many times. CDR3 DNA sequence: TGTGCCAGCAGTTACTCTTCGGGACGGACATATAGCAATCAGCCCCAGCATTTT. Translating gives CASSYSSGRTYSNQPQHF. The V and J genes are TRBV6-2 or TRBV6-3 and TRBJ1-5; D may be TRBD1 (5 bases). The CDR3 loop spans 18 amino acids. The V and J ends lost 0 bases and 0 bases respectively, with 15 bases between them. In germline, CDR1 is MNHEY, CDR2 SVGEGT.

This clonotype was recorded at least ten times. The genes are TRBV27 and TRBJ1-2, with 8 positions matching TRBD1. The V gene end was trimmed by 6 bases and the J gene end by 5 bases; junction bases not matched to a gene: 5. Per the germline V gene, CDR1 is MNHEY and CDR2 is SMNVEV (reference sequence). The length of the CDR3 is 13 residues. CDR3 coding DNA: TGTGCCAGCAGCACAGGGGGAGGATATGGCTACACCTTC. It encodes CASSTGGGYGYTF.

This clonotype has at least ten counts. The CDR3 spells CASSELTPNEQFF. The CDR3 region has the DNA TGTGCCAGCAGTGAACTTACCCCCAATGAGCAGTTCTTC. The rearrangement uses TRBV6-1 and TRBJ2-1; D is ambiguous. Germline CDR1 and CDR2: MNHNS and SASEGT. The CDR3 is 13 amino acids. Trimming stripped 2 bases from V and 6 bases from J, with 8 bases between.